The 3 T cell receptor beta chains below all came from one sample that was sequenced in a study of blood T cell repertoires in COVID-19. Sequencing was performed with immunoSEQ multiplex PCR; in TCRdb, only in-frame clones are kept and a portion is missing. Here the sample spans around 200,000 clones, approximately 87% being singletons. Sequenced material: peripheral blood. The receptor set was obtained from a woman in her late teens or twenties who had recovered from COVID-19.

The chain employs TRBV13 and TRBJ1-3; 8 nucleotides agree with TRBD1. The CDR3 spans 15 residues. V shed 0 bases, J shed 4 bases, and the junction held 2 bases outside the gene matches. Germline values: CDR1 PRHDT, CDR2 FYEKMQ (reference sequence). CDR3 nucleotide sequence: TGTGCCAGCAGCTTAGGGGACAGGGCCGGAAACACCATATATTTT. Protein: CASSLGDRAGNTIYF. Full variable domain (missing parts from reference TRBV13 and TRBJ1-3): AAGVIQSPRHLIKEKRETATLKCYPIPRHDTVYWYQQGPGQDPQFLISFYEKMQSDKGSIPDRFSAQQFSDYHSELNMSSLELGDSALYFCASSLGDRAGNTIYFGEGSWLTVV.

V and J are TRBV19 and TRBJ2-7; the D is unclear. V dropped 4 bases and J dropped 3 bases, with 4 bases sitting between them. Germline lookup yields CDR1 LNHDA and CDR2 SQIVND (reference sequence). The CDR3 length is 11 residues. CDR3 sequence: CASSNGYEQYV. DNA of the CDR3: TGTGCCAGTAGTAACGGCTACGAGCAGTACGTC.

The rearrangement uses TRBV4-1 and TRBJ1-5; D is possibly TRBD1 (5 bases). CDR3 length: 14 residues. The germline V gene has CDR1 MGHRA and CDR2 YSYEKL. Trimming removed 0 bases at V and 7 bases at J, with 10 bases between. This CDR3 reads CASSQDTGSQPQHF. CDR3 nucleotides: TGCGCCAGCAGCCAAGATACAGGCTCGCAGCCCCAGCATTTT.